This TCR beta chain was observed in a study of T cells in Graves' hyperthyroidism and ophthalmopathy. CDR3 length: 14 amino acids. Germline-derived CDR1 and CDR2 are SGHTA and FQGNSA. Trimming left V 5 bases short and J 6 bases short, with 15 bases between. This clonotype was seen repeatedly, ten times or more. At least 3 on the Clinical Activity Score was recorded for ophthalmopathy patients, who also had NOSPECS grade at least 4 and duration under 3 months. Used for diagnoses were clinical symptoms, serum thyroxine and TRAb, thyroid ultrasound and orbital computed tomography. There were TCR beta CDR3 regions amplified from RNA transcripts. During a first-round RT-PCR of the TCR CDR3, the HTBI primer set was used. TCRdb itself ran the multiplex PCR reads through MiXCR, one entry per CDR3 protein. There are some 570,000 distinct CDR3 sequences in the sample; 12% to 15% occur only once, and roughly 7.1% lies in the top ten.

Sequences were obtained from blood. This sequence joins TRBV7-2 and TRBJ2-3, with a tentative D call TRBD2 (7 bases). This sequence was found in a woman under 30 with Graves' ophthalmopathy. CDR3 region: CASSPPAGADTQYF. The CDR3, as DNA: TGTGCCAGCAGCCCCCCGGCGGGGGCGGATACGCAGTATTTT.